A single sample is the source of the 32 T cell receptor beta chains below, sequenced in a study of T cells in Graves' hyperthyroidism and ophthalmopathy. Amplification yielded TCR beta CDR3 regions, with RNA transcripts as the source. HTBI primers were used for first-round RT-PCR of the TCR CDR3. TCRdb reprocessed the multiplex PCR reads via MiXCR and lists one record per CDR3 protein. The data show more than 350,000 distinct CDR3 sequences, around 14% seen once. The sequenced material came from blood. The receptors here all came from a woman aged 25 to 39 with Graves' hyperthyroidism.

The chain uses TRBV6-4 and TRBJ2-1; D gene ambiguous. The V end was cut by 4 bases, the J end by 0 bases, with 10 bases between. From germline, CDR1 is MRHNA and CDR2 SNTAGT. The CDR3 length is 15 residues. The CDR3 loop is CASSAYKGSYNEQFF. The CDR3 nucleotides read TGTGCCAGCAGTGCGTACAAGGGCTCCTACAATGAGCAGTTCTTC.

This clonotype was picked up many times. The chain carries TRBV2 and TRBJ1-4; TRBD1 might be the D (5 bases). The length of the CDR3 is 14 residues. Germline CDR1 is SNHLY and CDR2 is FYNNEI. V was pared by 7 bases and J by 8 bases, with 17 bases between. For the CDR3, the DNA is TGTGCCAGCACTTCCGCGGGACGAGTAGAAAAACTGTTTTTT. Protein: CASTSAGRVEKLFF.

The chain uses TRBV5-1 and TRBJ2-3; D gene uncertain. Germline values: CDR1 SGHRS, CDR2 YFSETQ. CDR3 size: 13 residues. The V end lost 0 bases, the J end lost 7 bases, and 9 bases lay between the germline ends. The CDR3 is CASSLEEGNTQYF. CDR3 sequence (DNA): TGCGCCAGCAGCTTGGAGGAAGGAAATACGCAGTATTTT.

This clonotype occurred many times. The J gene is TRBJ2-7, the V gene TRBV27; D is perhaps TRBD2 (7 bases). The V gene lost 6 bases and the J gene lost 1 base, with 28 bases spanning the gap. This CDR3 is built from 19 residues. In germline, CDR1 is MNHEY, CDR2 SMNVEV (reference sequence). The CDR3: CASSSPSSQRGGQSYEQYF. Written as DNA, the CDR3 is TGTGCCAGCAGCTCACCCTCATCACAGAGGGGGGGTCAATCCTACGAGCAGTACTTC.

Points on this clonotype: A clone one base away is much larger, so this may be a read error. The V and J genes are TRBV30 and TRBJ1-1, with no clear D. There are 12 residues in the CDR3. Germline V gene data show CDR1 as GTSNPN and CDR2 as SVGIG (reference sequence). The V gene lost 1 base and the J gene lost 4 bases, with 7 bases spanning the gap. In nucleotides, the CDR3 is TGTGCCTGGAGTGGGGCGGGCACTGAAGCTTTCTTT. It codes for CAWSGAGTEAFF.

This clonotype has ten or more counts. V is TRBV9 and J is TRBJ2-1; TRBD2 aligns across 8 bases. The junction had 13 bases not matched to a gene; V was cut back by 3 bases and J by 8 bases. The CDR3 runs 16 residues. CDR1 and CDR2 from the germline V gene are SGDLS and YYNGEE. The CDR3: CASSAPGRAGVYEQFF. The CDR3 DNA reads as TGTGCCAGCAGCGCCCCTGGGAGAGCGGGAGTCTATGAGCAGTTCTTC.

The V and J genes are TRBV4-1 and TRBJ2-1; 8 bases are a match to TRBD1. The germline V gene encodes CDR1 MGHRA and CDR2 YSYEKL. The CDR3 totals 14 residues. The junction had 11 bases not matched to a gene; V was cut back by 5 bases and J by 11 bases. CDR3 sequence (DNA): TGCGCCAGCAGCTCATTCGACCGGGACAGGAAGCAGTTCTTC. Its protein is CASSSFDRDRKQFF.

The table lists this clonotype with a few counts. The gene calls are TRBV18 and TRBJ2-7; tentatively, D is TRBD1 (6 bases). The V gene's germline CDR1 is KGHSH and CDR2 LQKENI. This CDR3 comprises 13 residues. V was shortened by 6 bases and J by 3 bases, with 12 bases between the two germline ends. The CDR3 sequence: CASSQGTNYEQYF. DNA for the CDR3: TGTGCCAGCTCGCAGGGGACGAACTACGAGCAGTACTTC.

This clonotype was detected ten times or more. V and J are TRBV20-1 and TRBJ1-5, with 7 bases matching TRBD1. Germline V CDR1 and CDR2: DFQATT, SNEGSKA (reference sequence). Germline trimming cut 0 bases from V and 4 bases from J; bases unmatched to any gene: 3. This CDR3 has 14 residues. As DNA, the CDR3 is TGCAGTGCTAGAGAAACACAGGGGAATCAGCCCCAGCATTTT. The encoded protein is CSARETQGNQPQHF.

The chain has TRBV20-1 and TRBJ2-1; D might be TRBD1 (5 bases). Germline CDR1 reads DFQATT; CDR2 reads SNEGSKA (reference sequence). CDR3 length: 14 residues. The V gene lost 6 bases and the J gene lost 6 bases, with 18 bases spanning the gap. CDR3 protein: CSASSGKGSNEQFF. CDR3 sequence (DNA): TGCAGTGCCTCAAGTGGGAAGGGGTCCAATGAGCAGTTCTTC.

This clonotype showed up just a few times. The chain uses TRBV6-5 and TRBJ1-1, with a possible D match to TRBD1 (5 bases). This CDR3 comprises 14 residues. Trimming left V 2 bases short and J 1 base short, with 8 bases between. Per germline, CDR1 MNHEY and CDR2 SVGAGI. CDR3 region: CASSYHRQNTEAFF. The CDR3 DNA follows: TGTGCCAGCAGTTACCACAGGCAGAACACTGAAGCTTTCTTT.

The chain has TRBV19 and TRBJ1-4, with D uncertain. V lost 3 bases and J 0 bases, leaving 23 bases between the germline ends. Germline values: CDR1 LNHDA, CDR2 SQIVND (reference sequence). The CDR3 is 20 residues long. CDR3 coding DNA: TGTGCCAGTAGTATCGCCGGAATGGGTCGCCTACCCGCAACTAATGAAAAACTGTTTTTT. Its protein product is CASSIAGMGRLPATNEKLFF.

In its sample, this clonotype was seen a few times. The chain is built from TRBV29-1 and TRBJ2-2; TRBD2 is a possible D gene (7 bases). CDR3 size: 15 residues. The ends were cut back, 4 bases at V and 3 bases at J, with 15 bases in the middle. The germline V gene has CDR1 SQVTM and CDR2 ANQGSEA. CDR3 amino acids: CSVGGGGWDTGELFF. In DNA form, the CDR3 reads TGCAGCGTTGGGGGGGGGGGCTGGGACACCGGGGAGCTGTTTTTT.

This clonotype was found a few times. The chain recombines TRBV7-9 with TRBJ1-2; TRBD1 agrees at 9 bases. Germline lookup yields CDR1 SEHNR and CDR2 FQNEAQ (reference sequence). The CDR3 is made up of 14 amino acids. Trimming at V came to 3 bases and at J to 6 bases, leaving 5 bases not matched to a gene. The CDR3 bases are TGTGCCAGCAGCTTGGGGACAGGGAGAGATGGCTACACCTTC. Amino acids: CASSLGTGRDGYTF.

This clonotype was found a few times. This chain joins TRBV6-2 or TRBV6-3 and TRBJ2-7; D gene uncertain. V was trimmed by 0 bases and J by 7 bases, leaving 10 bases between them. The CDR3 contains 13 residues. CDR1 and CDR2 (germline): MNHEY, SVGEGT. As DNA, the CDR3 is TGTGCCAGCAGTTACTCGGCGGCTTTGGAGCAGTACTTC. Translated: CASSYSAALEQYF.

This clonotype was recorded at least ten times. The rearrangement links TRBV11-2 to TRBJ2-7; D is unclear. The V end was cut by 3 bases, the J end by 4 bases, with 10 bases between. Per germline, CDR1 SGHAT and CDR2 FQNNGV. The length of the CDR3 is 13 residues. The CDR3 region has the DNA TGTGCCAGCAGCTTTCCTCGTGGATACGAGCAGTACTTC. Translation gives CASSFPRGYEQYF.

This clonotype was seen at least ten times. The V and J genes are TRBV30 and TRBJ1-2; D not certain. CDR3 length: 18 residues. The germline CDR1 and CDR2 sequences are GTSNPN and SVGIG (reference sequence). The ends were cut back, 0 bases at V and 6 bases at J, with 26 bases in the middle. DNA for the CDR3: TGTGCCTGGAGTGTCGGGTTCTCAAGGCCCAATCGACCACATGGCTACACCTTC. Translated, it gives CAWSVGFSRPNRPHGYTF.

This clonotype was seen many times. This rearrangement joins TRBV24-1 to TRBJ2-1; D could derive from TRBD1 or TRBD2 (5 bases each). V was clipped by 1 base and J by 6 bases, with 12 bases between them. This CDR3 comprises 15 residues. Germline values: CDR1 KGHDR, CDR2 SFDVKD. The CDR3 here is CATSDFVRAGNEQFF. CDR3 sequence (DNA): TGTGCCACCAGTGATTTCGTCAGGGCGGGCAATGAGCAGTTCTTC.

The chain combines TRBV5-5 with TRBJ2-1; 10 nucleotides line up with TRBD1. The CDR3 is made up of 15 amino acids. Unmatched junction bases numbered 5, after V lost 2 bases and J lost 6 bases. Per germline, CDR1 SGHKS and CDR2 YYEKEE (reference sequence). CDR3 coding DNA: TGTGCCAGCAGCTTTCCCGGGACAGGGGCCAATGAGCAGTTCTTC. Translation: CASSFPGTGANEQFF.

This clonotype appeared a few times. V and J are TRBV18 and TRBJ2-1; TRBD1 aligns across 8 bases. Germline loops: CDR1 KGHSH, CDR2 LQKENI. V lost 3 bases, J lost 0 bases, and 10 bases stayed unmatched. This CDR3 contains 18 residues. The CDR3 region is CASSPTTGTGYSYNEQFF. CDR3 coding DNA: TGTGCCAGCTCACCTACCACCGGGACAGGATACTCCTACAATGAGCAGTTCTTC.

This clonotype was seen many times. The chain uses TRBV7-2 and TRBJ2-7; 10 positions agree with TRBD2. The junction had 8 bases not matched to a gene; V was cut back by 4 bases and J by 5 bases. This CDR3 region has 15 residues. The germline V gene has CDR1 SGHTA and CDR2 FQGNSA. The DNA of the CDR3 is TGTGCCAGCAGCTCATATCTAGCGGGAGATCACGAGCAGTACTTC. Amino acids: CASSSYLAGDHEQYF.

A few counts support this clonotype. The rearrangement uses TRBV4-1 and TRBJ2-7; the match to TRBD2 covers 9 bases. The length of the CDR3 is 15 residues. Trimming at V came to 0 bases and at J to 2 bases, leaving 2 bases not matched to a gene. Germline V CDR1 and CDR2: MGHRA, YSYEKL. CDR3 nucleotide sequence: TGCGCCAGCAGCCAAGAAGGCGGGAGGGCCTACGAGCAGTACTTC. This codes for CASSQEGGRAYEQYF.

Ten or more counts support this clonotype. J is TRBJ2-1 and V is TRBV6-2 or TRBV6-3, with no clear D. The V and J ends lost 6 bases and 2 bases respectively, with 17 bases between them. CDR3 length: 16 residues. The germline V gene encodes CDR1 MNHEY and CDR2 SVGEGT. The CDR3 region has the DNA TGTGCCAGCAGCCGAATGACTGGAGTAACCTACAATGAGCAGTTCTTC. Protein sequence: CASSRMTGVTYNEQFF.

This clonotype was picked up many times. V gene TRBV27 combines with J gene TRBJ2-3, with 11 bases aligning to TRBD2. The CDR3 totals 16 residues. J was trimmed by 0 bases and V by 6 bases; bases with no gene match: 5. Germline values: CDR1 MNHEY, CDR2 SMNVEV (reference sequence). The CDR3 here is CASSSSGRPSTDTQYF. The CDR3 DNA reads as TGTGCCAGCAGCTCTAGCGGGAGGCCCAGCACAGATACGCAGTATTTT.

This clonotype was seen at least ten times. The CDR3 nucleotides read TGTGCCAGCAGTTTAATAGGGGCGCGAACTGAAGCTTTCTTT. This codes for CASSLIGARTEAFF. The chain employs TRBV27 and TRBJ1-1; weak D call: TRBD1 (5 bases). This CDR3 has 14 residues. Between the trimmed V and J ends, which lost 2 bases and 5 bases, there was a span of 12 bases. Germline CDR1 reads MNHEY; CDR2 reads SMNVEV (reference sequence).

This clonotype was seen many times. The chain is built from TRBV3-1 and TRBJ2-7, with a weak D call TRBD2 (6 bases). This CDR3 has 14 amino acids. In germline, CDR1 is LGHDT, CDR2 YNNKEL (reference sequence). Trimming stripped 3 bases from V and 0 bases from J, with 9 bases between. CDR3 sequence: CASSQSGSSYEQYF. The CDR3 region has the DNA TGTGCCAGCAGCCAGAGCGGGTCCTCCTACGAGCAGTACTTC.

This clonotype occurred a few times. Possible read error: a much larger clone is one base away. The rearrangement uses TRBV11-2 and TRBJ2-1; TRBD2 matches at 10 bases. The CDR3 contains 16 residues. Germline V gene data show CDR1 as SGHAT and CDR2 as FQNNGV. CDR3 in amino acids: CASSPEREGTYNEQSF. The CDR3 nucleotides are TGTGCCAGCAGCCCCGAGCGGGAGGGAACCTACAATGAGCAGTCCTTC.

This clonotype was seen ten or more times. The junction departs from the called germline gene at one end, perhaps through a read error. The chain employs TRBV5-6 and TRBJ1-2, with a tentative D call TRBD1 (5 bases). CDR1 and CDR2 from the germline V gene are SGHDT and YYEEEE. The length of the CDR3 is 16 residues. DNA of the CDR3: TGTGCCAGCAACTTGAGGGGCGCCCAAGCTAACTATGGCTACACCTTC. Translating it yields CASNLRGAQANYGYTF.

This clonotype was seen a handful of times. The chain is built from TRBV5-1 and TRBJ2-5, with a tentative D call TRBD2 (6 bases). Trimming cost V 0 bases and J 4 bases, with 10 bases left between them. The CDR3 runs 14 residues. Germline lookup yields CDR1 SGHRS and CDR2 YFSETQ. The CDR3 DNA follows: TGCGCCAGCAGCTTGGAGGGGCGGGGAGAGACCCAGTACTTC. This sequence encodes CASSLEGRGETQYF. Filled out from reference TRBV5-1 and TRBJ2-5, the complete variable domain reads KAGVTQTPRYLIKTRGQQVTLSCSPISGHRSVSWYQQTPGQGLQFLFEYFSETQRNKGNFPGRFSGRQFSNSRSEMNVSTLELGDSALYLCASSLEGRGETQYFGPGTRLLVL.

This clonotype was counted ten times or more. The rearrangement uses TRBV20-1 and TRBJ2-1; D is undetermined. The length of the CDR3 is 15 residues. Deletions cut 2 bases from V and 6 bases from J, with 17 bases between. The germline gives CDR1 DFQATT, CDR2 SNEGSKA (reference sequence). The CDR3 nucleotides are TGCAGTGCTAGAAAAAGCATAAGAATTGCCAATGAGCAGTTCTTC. Translating gives CSARKSIRIANEQFF.

V usage is TRBV3-1 and J usage is TRBJ2-1; 12 positions agree with TRBD2. J was trimmed by 9 bases and V by 1 base; bases with no gene match: 4. Germline V gene sequence: CDR1 LGHDT, CDR2 YNNKEL (reference sequence). The CDR3 has 15 amino acids. DNA for the CDR3: TGTGCCAGCAGCCAAGGACTAGCGGGAGTAGGTGAGCAGTTCTTC. As protein: CASSQGLAGVGEQFF.

This clonotype turned up a few times. The rearrangement links TRBV29-1 to TRBJ1-2; D remains ambiguous. Deletions cut 4 bases from V and 4 bases from J, with 10 bases between. The CDR3 consists of 12 residues. Germline V lookup: CDR1 SQVTM, CDR2 ANQGSEA. The CDR3 reads CSVGLGSYGYTF. CDR3 nucleotide sequence: TGCAGCGTTGGCCTGGGGAGCTATGGCTACACCTTC.